The T cell receptor beta chain described here comes from a study of cytomegalovirus exposure and HLA in healthy donors. Study-wide background: HLA-typed donors were the source of about 85 million unique TCRs, which an early data release held.

V was pared by 2 bases and J by 5 bases, with 15 bases of the junction left unmatched. This CDR3 comprises 18 residues. Germline V gene sequence: CDR1 MNHEY, CDR2 SMNVEV (reference sequence). Of note for this clone: Its target is not known.

The study, taken as a whole, reports: Researchers reportedly found TCR beta sequences accurately predicted most subjects' HLA-A and HLA-B alleles. Altogether, 150 to 200 TCR beta chains were recorded as cytomegalovirus-associated.

The primer mix had 60 Vbeta and 13 Jbeta primers. Original processing notes: There were around 77 million unique TCR beta chains by a later count, and about 12 million of them were shared. Only in-frame clones appear in the TCRdb table, and some are missing; sequencing was by immunoSEQ multiplex PCR. V and J calls and clone size are copied from that table; D and trimming were computed from the DNA. The repertoire has fewer than 200,000 clones, around four fifths of them found once; the top ten carry roughly 1.2%. The material sequenced was PBMCs. The clonotype comes from a woman aged 50 to 60 in good health and CMV-seronegative. The chain links TRBV27 to TRBJ2-1, with TRBD1 matching 7 bases. The CDR3 coding sequence is TGTGCCAGCAGTTTAACCAACAGGGGCGCCTCAACTAACAATGAGCAGTTCTTC. Its translation is CASSLTNRGASTNNEQFF.